Shown below are 21 T cell receptor beta chains from a single sample sequenced in a study of blood T cell repertoires in COVID-19 (dated by TCRdb to 2019 to 2021). Library construction relied on the immunoSEQ multiplex PCR assay. In its TCRdb copy, this immuneACCESS table keeps in-frame sequences only and misses some clones. Where compared with another copy, unresolved V genes explain less than half of these, and the others have no known cause. The sample table records about 58,000 clones; around nine tenths of these occur just once. Roughly 8.8% of the sample lies in the top ten. Sequenced material: peripheral blood. Receptors were obtained from a woman between 65 and 79 years old with active COVID-19.

The chain combines TRBV4-1 with TRBJ2-5; 8 nucleotides line up with TRBD1. This CDR3 spans 14 amino acids. The V segment lost 4 bases and the J segment 2 bases; nucleotides outside the gene matches: 3. CDR1 MGHRA and CDR2 YSYEKL come from the germline V gene. In nucleotides, the CDR3 is TGCGCCAGCAGCCTGCACAGGGGGCAAGAGACCCAGTACTTC. It specifies CASSLHRGQETQYF.

The rearrangement uses TRBV7-3 and TRBJ2-3; TRBD1 matches 7 bases. Germline CDR1 and CDR2: SGHTA and FQGTGA. The CDR3 is 16 residues long. V dropped 5 bases and J dropped 0; count of bases not matched to a gene: 8. For the CDR3, the DNA is TGTGCCAGCAGCACTAAGGGGACAGCTAGCACAGATACGCAGTATTTT. Protein product: CASSTKGTASTDTQYF.

The chain joins TRBV2 to TRBJ2-3; 8 bases are shared with TRBD1. V lost 5 bases to trimming and J lost 3 bases; unmatched junction nucleotides: 7. Germline V gene data show CDR1 as SNHLY and CDR2 as FYNNEI. The length of the CDR3 is 15 residues. CDR3 amino acids: CASSPGGVGTDTQYF. The CDR3 DNA reads as TGTGCCAGCAGTCCAGGGGGCGTAGGTACAGATACGCAGTATTTT.

V gene TRBV5-1 combines with J gene TRBJ2-1; tentatively, D is TRBD1 (6 bases). CDR1 is SGHRS and CDR2 is YFSETQ in the germline V gene. The CDR3 is 15 residues long. V was shortened by 1 base and J by 2 bases, with 10 bases between the two germline ends. The CDR3 loop is CASSLLPGAYNEQFF. CDR3 coding DNA: TGCGCCAGCAGCTTGCTCCCAGGGGCCTACAATGAGCAGTTCTTC.

The V gene is TRBV2, the J gene TRBJ1-5; D remains unclear. This CDR3 is 13 amino acids long. CDR1 is SNHLY and CDR2 is FYNNEI in the germline V gene. Trimming cost V 6 bases and J 2 bases, with 8 bases left between them. CDR3 loop: CASRGGGNQPQHF. CDR3 DNA: TGTGCCAGCAGGGGAGGCGGCAATCAGCCCCAGCATTTT.

This clone showed up just once. The CDR3 carries no conserved terminal phenylalanine or tryptophan, so it likely arises from a read error. The limits of the CDR3 on the DNA are not certain, so only TCRdb's listed CDR3 is given. The chain carries TRBV19 and TRBJ1-4; whether TRBD1, the table's D call, matches the DNA was not checked. Germline CDR1 is LNHDA and CDR2 is SQIVND (reference sequence). The CDR3 is 11 amino acids in total, end residues counted. The CDR3 here is CASSDRDRVSV.

The chain uses TRBV6-2 or TRBV6-3 and TRBJ1-2, with 11 nucleotides matching TRBD1. In germline, CDR1 is MNHEY, CDR2 SVGEGT. The V gene end was trimmed by 2 bases and the J gene end by 5 bases; junction bases not matched to a gene: 10. CDR3 size: 17 residues. CDR3 sequence (DNA): TGTGCCAGCAGTTACGCCTCCGGGACAGGGGGTGAATATGGCTACACCTTC. Its translation is CASSYASGTGGEYGYTF.

This clone was picked up a small number of times. This rearrangement joins TRBV25-1 to TRBJ2-5, with 10 positions matching TRBD2. This CDR3 has 15 residues. Germline V gene lookup returns CDR1 MGHDK and CDR2 SYGVNS. V lost 5 bases and J lost 4; bases outside the gene matches: 7. The DNA for the CDR3 is TGTGCCAGCAGTACGCGAGCGGGAGGGGGAGAGACCCAGTACTTC. It specifies CASSTRAGGGETQYF.

The J gene is TRBJ2-7, the V gene TRBV28; the D gene is possibly TRBD1 (7 bases). Germline values: CDR1 MDHEN, CDR2 SYDVKM. The CDR3 consists of 15 residues. The V and J ends lost 7 bases and 8 bases respectively, with 24 bases between them. CDR3 DNA: TGTGCCAGCACAAACCGACAGGGTAGCGGCCCAAAGCAGTACTTC. Its translation: CASTNRQGSGPKQYF. Using reference TRBV28 and TRBJ2-7 for the parts outside the CDR3, the full variable domain is DVKVTQSSRYLVKRTGEKVFLECVQDMDHENMFWYRQDPGLGLRLIYFSYDVKMKEKGDIPEGYSVSREKKERFSLILESASTNQTSMYLCASTNRQGSGPKQYFGPGTRLTVT.

The chain links TRBV7-6 to TRBJ2-5, with 8 bases aligning to TRBD2. V was clipped by 1 base and J by 2 bases; unmatched bases: 6. Germline assignment: CDR1 SGHVS and CDR2 FNYEAQ. There are 16 residues in the CDR3. The CDR3 bases are TGTGCCAGCAGCTTAGGAATAGCGGGGAAACAAGAGACCCAGTACTTC. This sequence encodes CASSLGIAGKQETQYF. Looking up the rest from reference TRBV7-6 and TRBJ2-5 gives the full variable domain: GAGVSQSPRYKVTKRGQDVALRCDPISGHVSLYWYRQALGQGPEFLTYFNYEAQQDKSGLPNDRFSAERPEGSISTLTIQRTEQRDSAMYRCASSLGIAGKQETQYFGPGTRLLVL.

This clone came up once. The chain combines TRBV10-3 with TRBJ2-1, with no clear D. V lost 0 bases, J lost 7 bases, and 10 bases lay in between. The CDR3 runs to 14 residues. Germline CDR1 and CDR2: ENHRY and SYGVKD. CDR3 coding DNA: TGTGCCATCAGTGAGTCGAGTATGAGGAATGAGCAGTTCTTC. Translating gives CAISESSMRNEQFF.

This clone was recorded a few times. The chain is built from TRBV28 and TRBJ1-6; 8 positions match TRBD1. V lost 3 bases and J lost 0; bases outside the gene matches: 13. The CDR3 totals 20 residues. Germline CDR1 reads MDHEN; CDR2 reads SYDVKM. DNA for the CDR3: TGTGCCAGCAGTTTCCCACCGACAGGGGACCCCGGCTCCTATAATTCACCCCTCCACTTT. This codes for CASSFPPTGDPGSYNSPLHF.

The chain uses TRBV5-6 and TRBJ1-1, with D hard to call. The CDR3 runs 15 residues. V gave up 1 base and J gave up 4 bases, with 14 bases separating them. Germline V gives CDR1 SGHDT, CDR2 YYEEEE. CDR3 residues: CASSLQAELATEAFF. The DNA of the CDR3 is TGTGCCAGCAGCTTGCAGGCCGAGTTGGCCACTGAAGCTTTCTTT. The whole variable domain, remainder taken from reference TRBV5-6 and TRBJ1-1, is DAGVTQSPTHLIKTRGQQVTLRCSPKSGHDTVSWYQQALGQGPQFIFQYYEEEERQRGNFPDRFSGHQFPNYSSELNVNALLLGDSALYLCASSLQAELATEAFFGQGTRLTVV.

In DNA form, the CDR3 reads TGTGCCAGCAGTACCGGGACAGGCAATGAGCAGTTCTTC. Protein product: CASSTGTGNEQFF. V is TRBV12-3 or TRBV12-4 and J is TRBJ2-1, with 8 bases lining up with TRBD1. The V gene end was trimmed by 5 bases and the J gene end by 6 bases; junction bases not matched to a gene: 3. This CDR3 region has 13 residues.

The V gene is TRBV29-1, the J gene TRBJ1-1; D not resolved. This CDR3 region has 12 residues. V gave up 0 bases and J gave up 5 bases, with 7 bases separating them. Germline V gene lookup returns CDR1 SQVTM and CDR2 ANQGSEA. DNA of the CDR3: TGCAGCGTTGAAGAGAGGCTGACTGAAGCTTTCTTT. This translates into CSVEERLTEAFF.

This chain links TRBV27 with TRBJ2-5; TRBD1 aligns across 9 bases. The CDR3 contains 13 residues. V shed 3 bases and J 5 bases; nucleotides not matched to a gene: 1. Germline V CDR1 and CDR2: MNHEY, SMNVEV (reference sequence). CDR3 amino acids: CASSLDRGETQYF. CDR3 in DNA: TGTGCCAGCAGTTTGGACAGGGGTGAGACCCAGTACTTC.

The chain joins TRBV7-3 to TRBJ1-1; D gene uncertain. The germline V gene encodes CDR1 SGHTA and CDR2 FQGTGA. There are 15 residues in the CDR3. V lost 2 bases and J lost 0, with 10 bases in between. Here the CDR3 DNA reads TGTGCCAGCAGCTTAGGTGGCTCCATGAACACTGAAGCTTTCTTT. This gives the protein CASSLGGSMNTEAFF.

Only one count was recorded for this clone. DNA of the CDR3: TGTGCCAGCAGTTTACGGACAGGGGCCGTTGAAAAACTGTTTTTT. Amino acids: CASSLRTGAVEKLFF. This chain connects TRBV28 to TRBJ1-4; 9 bases line up with TRBD1. CDR1 is MDHEN, CDR2 SYDVKM, per germline. This CDR3 has 15 residues. V trimming: 2 bases; J trimming: 7 bases; junction bases outside the gene matches: 5.

This rearrangement joins TRBV18 to TRBJ2-1, with 10 nucleotides matching TRBD1. The CDR3 is 15 residues long. V was pared by 3 bases and J by 2 bases, with 1 base of the junction left unmatched. Looked up from germline, CDR1 is KGHSH and CDR2 is LQKENI. For the CDR3, the DNA is TGTGCCAGCTCACCGACAGGGGGCCCCTACAATGAGCAGTTCTTC. Translated, it gives CASSPTGGPYNEQFF.

This rearrangement joins TRBV5-1 to TRBJ2-5; 8 bases are shared with TRBD1. Per germline, CDR1 SGHRS and CDR2 YFSETQ. Germline trimming cut 2 bases from V and 4 bases from J; bases unmatched to any gene: 7. The CDR3 extends over 15 amino acids. CDR3 protein: CASSLQGQGGETQYF. CDR3 DNA sequence: TGCGCCAGCAGCTTACAAGGACAGGGTGGAGAGACCCAGTACTTC.

The chain is built from TRBV27 and TRBJ2-7, with D possibly TRBD2 on 7 matching bases. The CDR3 is made up of 12 amino acids. CDR1 is MNHEY and CDR2 is SMNVEV in the germline V gene (reference sequence). Trimming removed 5 bases from V and 7 bases from J, with 12 bases in between. The DNA for the CDR3 is TGTGCCAGCAGTCGGGGGGCGGAAGAGCAGTACTTC. It codes for CASSRGAEEQYF.